One sample yielded the 19 T cell receptor beta chains listed below, sequenced in a study of T cell changes during pregnancy in multiple sclerosis. Produced via immunoSEQ multiplex PCR; TCRdb's table is partial and in-frame only. The sample yields around 100,000 clones, 85% to 95% seen once. Specimen: peripheral blood, collected before pregnancy. These receptors were taken from a female donor with multiple sclerosis, enrolled in a pregnancy study.

The chain joins TRBV4-2 to TRBJ1-1; D not certain. Trimming pared 1 base from V and 3 bases from J, leaving 6 bases between. CDR1 and CDR2 (germline): LGHNA, YNFKEQ. This CDR3 contains 13 residues. CDR3 DNA: TGTGCCAGCAGCCAAGGAGGGTACACTGAAGCTTTCTTT. Its protein product is CASSQGGYTEAFF.

The gene calls are TRBV10-3 and TRBJ2-7, with D perhaps TRBD1 (5 bases). Germline V gene sequence: CDR1 ENHRY, CDR2 SYGVKD. The CDR3 contains 15 residues. The germline V and J ends were trimmed by 0 bases and 2 bases, with 11 bases remaining between them. The CDR3 loop is CAISESVQGTYEQYF. The CDR3 coding sequence is TGTGCCATCAGTGAGTCGGTTCAGGGCACCTACGAGCAGTACTTC.

The rearrangement links TRBV25-1 to TRBJ2-2; D remains unclear. CDR1 is MGHDK, CDR2 SYGVNS, per germline. The CDR3 consists of 13 residues. Trimming cost V 1 base and J 3 bases, with 3 bases left between them. Here the CDR3 DNA reads TGTGCCAGCAGTGAATCGGACACCGGGGAGCTGTTTTTT. Encoded protein: CASSESDTGELFF.

This clone is a singleton in its sample. The chain couples TRBV27 to TRBJ1-4; 9 bases match TRBD1. This CDR3 region has 14 residues. With 5 bases clipped from V and 8 bases from J, the junction kept 6 bases outside the gene matches. The germline gives CDR1 MNHEY, CDR2 SMNVEV (reference sequence). Written as DNA, the CDR3 is TGTGCCAGCAGTATCGGACAGGGGCGGGAAAAACTGTTTTTT. Translating gives CASSIGQGREKLFF.

The chain employs TRBV11-2 and TRBJ2-7; 7 positions agree with TRBD1. The CDR3 has 13 residues. V lost 5 bases to trimming and J lost 4 bases; unmatched junction nucleotides: 5. The V gene's germline CDR1 is SGHAT and CDR2 FQNNGV. CDR3 sequence (DNA): TGTGCCAGCAGCGGCGACAGGGTTTACGAGCAGTACTTC. This gives the protein CASSGDRVYEQYF.

The rearrangement links TRBV20-1 to TRBJ2-1; possibly TRBD2 for D (5 bases). V shed 7 bases and J shed 4 bases, with 8 bases lying between them. This CDR3 contains 11 residues. CDR1 DFQATT and CDR2 SNEGSKA come from the germline V gene (reference sequence). The CDR3 coding sequence is TGCAGTGTGAGAGGGTACAATGAGCAGTTCTTC. Translation: CSVRGYNEQFF.

The CDR3 sequence: CASSSIATNEQFF. The DNA of the CDR3 is TGTGCCAGCAGCTCTATCGCTACTAATGAGCAGTTCTTC. This chain connects TRBV7-2 to TRBJ2-1, with D unclear. This CDR3 comprises 13 residues. In germline, CDR1 is SGHTA, CDR2 FQGNSA. V lost 4 bases to trimming and J lost 7 bases, with 11 bases between them.

V and J are TRBV18 and TRBJ2-2; D may be TRBD2 (6 bases). V was pared by 3 bases and J by 3 bases, with 8 bases between. CDR3 size: 14 residues. CDR1 is KGHSH, CDR2 LQKENI, per germline. As DNA, the CDR3 is TGTGCCAGCTCACCGGCGGGGCACACCGGGGAGCTGTTTTTT. Residues: CASSPAGHTGELFF.

For the CDR3, the DNA is TGTGCCAGCAGTGAAGCAGGAACTTTCTATGGCTACACCTTC. It translates to CASSEAGTFYGYTF. The gene calls are TRBV25-1 and TRBJ1-2; D unclear. With 2 bases removed from V and 4 bases from J, the gap between germline ends came to 11 bases. Germline V gene sequence: CDR1 MGHDK, CDR2 SYGVNS. The CDR3 runs to 14 residues.

The V call is TRBV18, the J call TRBJ2-4, with D perhaps matching TRBD2 (6 bases). The CDR3 loop spans 17 amino acids. The germline V and J ends were trimmed by 5 bases and 0 bases, with 17 bases remaining between them. Germline CDR1 and CDR2: KGHSH and LQKENI. The CDR3 nucleotides read TGTGCCAGCTCATCAAAAGAGGGAGGCCTAGCCAAAAACATTCAGTACTTC. Translated: CASSSKEGGLAKNIQYF.

The CDR3 nucleotides read TGTGCCAGCAGTGAATGGGTAGCGGGGCCCTACGAGCAGTACTTC. Protein sequence: CASSEWVAGPYEQYF. The gene calls are TRBV6-1 and TRBJ2-7, with 8 bases matching TRBD2. Trimming removed 2 bases from V and 2 bases from J; junction bases left unmatched: 5. Germline V gene sequence: CDR1 MNHNS, CDR2 SASEGT. This CDR3 spans 15 amino acids.

This clone was found a few times. This rearrangement joins TRBV9 to TRBJ1-5; tentative D call: TRBD1 (5 bases). This CDR3 region has 14 residues. The V end lost 0 bases, the J end lost 1 base, and 5 bases lay between the germline ends. CDR1 SGDLS and CDR2 YYNGEE come from the germline V gene. The CDR3 coding sequence is TGTGCCAGCAGCGTAGGACAGAGCAATCAGCCCCAGCATTTT. As protein: CASSVGQSNQPQHF. Using reference TRBV9 and TRBJ1-5 for the parts outside the CDR3, the full variable domain is DSGVTQTPKHLITATGQRVTLRCSPRSGDLSVYWYQQSLDQGLQFLIQYYNGEERAKGNILERFSAQQFPDLHSELNLSSLELGDSALYFCASSVGQSNQPQHFGDGTRLSIL.

This clone was observed a single time. The V call is TRBV28, the J call TRBJ1-2; 7 positions agree with TRBD1. The CDR3 length is 13 residues. Germline V lookup: CDR1 MDHEN, CDR2 SYDVKM. V shed 5 bases and J 6 bases; nucleotides not matched to a gene: 6. CDR3 nucleotides: TGTGCCAGCAGTCTCGACAGGGTGCATGGCTACACCTTC. As protein: CASSLDRVHGYTF.

This clone showed up just once. This chain links TRBV28 with TRBJ2-6; weak D call: TRBD1 (6 bases). CDR1 MDHEN and CDR2 SYDVKM come from the germline V gene. V was cut by 6 bases and J by 3 bases, with 15 bases left in between. This CDR3 contains 16 residues. CDR3 DNA: TGTGCCAGCAGAAGAAGCTACAGGGATGGGGCCAACGTCCTGACTTTC. Protein product: CASRRSYRDGANVLTF.

This chain links TRBV29-1 with TRBJ1-4; D gene unclear. CDR1 and CDR2 (germline): SQVTM, ANQGSEA. V was cut by 1 base and J by 8 bases, with 17 bases left in between. CDR3 size: 15 residues. The CDR3 here is CSVEGVEGAEEKLFF. The DNA for the CDR3 is TGCAGCGTTGAAGGTGTTGAGGGCGCTGAGGAAAAACTGTTTTTT.

The chain carries TRBV9 and TRBJ2-3, with TRBD2 matching over 12 bases. The J segment lost 3 bases and the V segment lost 0 bases, leaving 5 bases of the junction unmatched. The CDR3 length is 17 residues. Germline V gene sequence: CDR1 SGDLS, CDR2 YYNGEE. CDR3 coding DNA: TGTGCCAGCAGCGTAGTGGCTAGCGGGAGGGGAACAGATACGCAGTATTTT. Its protein product is CASSVVASGRGTDTQYF. Together with reference TRBV9 and TRBJ2-3, the CDR3 gives the full variable domain: DSGVTQTPKHLITATGQRVTLRCSPRSGDLSVYWYQQSLDQGLQFLIQYYNGEERAKGNILERFSAQQFPDLHSELNLSSLELGDSALYFCASSVVASGRGTDTQYFGPGTRLTVL.

This clone occurred a few times. V usage is TRBV13 and J usage is TRBJ1-1; 10 bases agree with TRBD1. V was clipped by 5 bases and J by 4 bases; unmatched bases: 7. Germline loops: CDR1 PRHDT, CDR2 FYEKMQ (reference sequence). The CDR3 runs to 15 residues. The DNA of the CDR3 is TGTGCCAGCAGCCTGGGACAGGGGTTCGGCACTGAAGCTTTCTTT. It yields the protein CASSLGQGFGTEAFF.

V gene TRBV10-3 combines with J gene TRBJ2-3; weak D call: TRBD1 (5 bases). The CDR3 extends over 14 amino acids. V lost 6 bases to trimming and J lost 0 bases, with 10 bases between them. CDR1 is ENHRY, CDR2 SYGVKD, per germline. The CDR3 DNA reads as TGTGCCATCAGGCCCCCAGGGAGCACAGATACGCAGTATTTT. It codes for CAIRPPGSTDTQYF.

The gene calls are TRBV5-1 and TRBJ2-3; D gene ambiguous. Germline assignment: CDR1 SGHRS and CDR2 YFSETQ. The CDR3 covers 12 residues. Trimming removed 4 bases from V and 4 bases from J, with 7 bases in between. CDR3 in amino acids: CASSPPADTQYF. The CDR3 bases are TGCGCCAGCAGCCCTCCGGCAGATACGCAGTATTTT. Together with reference TRBV5-1 and TRBJ2-3, the CDR3 gives the full variable domain: KAGVTQTPRYLIKTRGQQVTLSCSPISGHRSVSWYQQTPGQGLQFLFEYFSETQRNKGNFPGRFSGRQFSNSRSEMNVSTLELGDSALYLCASSPPADTQYFGPGTRLTVL.